This TCR beta chain is from a study of blood T cell repertoires in COVID-19. This CDR3 region has 15 residues. CDR1 MNHEY and CDR2 SVGAGI come from the germline V gene. Between the trimmed V and J ends, which lost 7 bases and 8 bases, there was a span of 23 bases. Authors' analysis steps: The assay estimated nucleated cells by amplifying reference gene primers. The data were produced by immunoSEQ multiplex PCR, yet TCRdb's version contains in-frame clones alone and is incomplete. V, J and clone size reflect that table, while D and trimming were determined from the DNA. The table has more than 300,000 clones, around 84% seen once. Self-reported history from a screening survey and questionnaire set each donor's cohort.

The sequence came from a man aged 25 to 40 who had recovered from COVID-19. V usage is TRBV6-5 and J usage is TRBJ1-2; D remains ambiguous. The sequencing sample was made of PBMCs or T cells enriched from blood (not recorded which). CDR3 DNA: TGTGCCAGCACCGACTACGGGCAGGTAGACGGGGGCTACACCTTC. This translates into CASTDYGQVDGGYTF.